A selection of T cell receptor beta chains follows, all from one sample in a study of cytomegalovirus exposure and HLA in healthy donors. The protocol was immunoSEQ multiplex PCR, while the TCRdb copy is restricted to in-frame clones and leaves out a portion. The listing records about 140,000 clones. Sequenced input: PBMCs. These receptors were collected from a male donor in good health and CMV-seronegative. CDR3s include the opening cysteine and the closing phenylalanine or tryptophan. The D gene is left open where the match is weak.

V gene	CDR3 length	J gene	D gene	CDR3 DNA	CDR3 protein
TRBV13	16	TRBJ2-1	.	TGTGCCAGCAGCTTAATTTTTGGGGAGGGGGGCAATGAGCAGTTCTTC	CASSLIFGEGGNEQFF
TRBV5-4	14	TRBJ2-5	TRBD1	TGTGCCAGCAGCTTTCGGGACAGACAAGAGACCCAGTACTTC	CASSFRDRQETQYF
TRBV29-1	12	TRBJ1-1	.	TGCAGCGTTGGGACAACCCCCCGGGAAGCTTTCTTT	CSVGTTPREAFF
TRBV4-1	16	TRBJ1-2	.	TGCGCCAGCAGCCAAGATCTTAACAGGGCAAGCTATGGCTACACCTTC	CASSQDLNRASYGYTF
TRBV9	14	TRBJ1-1	TRBD1	TGTGCCAGCAGAGGGATAGGGGGCAACACTGAAGCTTTCTTT	CASRGIGGNTEAFF
TRBV2	15	TRBJ2-1	.	TGTGCCAGCAGTGAAATGGGACTCTTGGACAATGAGCAGTTCTTC	CASSEMGLLDNEQFF
TRBV18	13	TRBJ2-1	.	TGTGCCAGCTCAACCGGACTGGCCGATGAGCAGTTCTTC	CASSTGLADEQFF
TRBV19	15	TRBJ1-2	TRBD1	TGTGCCAGTAGTAGAGGACAGGGAGCTAACTATGGCTACACCTTC	CASSRGQGANYGYTF
TRBV19	14	TRBJ2-7	.	TGTGCCAGTAGTATAAAGAACAGACCTTACGAGCAGTACTTC	CASSIKNRPYEQYF
TRBV30	14	TRBJ2-1	.	TGTGCCTGGAGTGGCCCTTCGACAGCCAATGAGCAGTTCTTC	CAWSGPSTANEQFF
TRBV6-6	12	TRBJ2-5	.	TGTGCCAGCGGACTCGCCGCAGAGACCCAGTACTTC	CASGLAAETQYF
TRBV2	14	TRBJ1-4	.	TGTGCCAGCAGTGAAGGATGGGCAGGCGAAAAACTGTTTTTT	CASSEGWAGEKLFF
TRBV27	14	TRBJ2-7	.	TGTGCCAGCAGTGCGGCCGGGCCGCGGGGCGAGCAGTACTTC	CASSAAGPRGEQYF
TRBV6-1	14	TRBJ1-4	.	TGTGCCAGCAAGGTCGAGGTGATAAGTGAAAAACTGTTTTTT	CASKVEVISEKLFF
TRBV9	16	TRBJ1-6	.	TGTGCCAGCAGCGTAGGTGGGGGGATAAGTAATTCACCCCTCCACTTT	CASSVGGGISNSPLHF
TRBV25-1	13	TRBJ2-1	.	TGTGCCAGCAGTGGAAGAGCGCACAATGAGCAGTTCTTC	CASSGRAHNEQFF
TRBV18	12	TRBJ2-1	.	TGTGCCAGCTCACCAGTCAGCAATGAGCAGTTCTTC	CASSPVSNEQFF
TRBV5-1	14	TRBJ2-7	TRBD2	TGCGCCAGCAGCCCAGCGGGAGAGGCTTACGAGCAGTACTTC	CASSPAGEAYEQYF
TRBV20-1	11	TRBJ2-7	.	TGCAGTGCTAGAGATTATCACGAGCAGTACTTC	CSARDYHEQYF
TRBV5-1	14	TRBJ2-3	TRBD2	TGCGCCAGCAGCTCCGGGAGGGCCACAGATACGCAGTATTTT	CASSSGRATDTQYF
TRBV18	16	TRBJ1-3	.	TGTGCCAGCTCACCATGGGGAGGTGACTCTGGAAACACCATATATTTT	CASSPWGGDSGNTIYF
TRBV18	15	TRBJ1-3	.	TGTGCCAGCTCACCCGGGATGCACCCTGGAAACACCATATATTTT	CASSPGMHPGNTIYF
TRBV19	15	TRBJ1-1	TRBD1	TGTGCCAGTAGTACCAGAGCAGGGGGTAGGACTGAAGCTTTCTTT	CASSTRAGGRTEAFF
TRBV19	16	TRBJ1-5	.	TGTGCCAGTAGTATTTTGCGGGATTATAGCAATCAGCCCCAGCATTTT	CASSILRDYSNQPQHF
TRBV7-3	15	TRBJ1-6	TRBD1	TGTGCCAGCAGCCCAGGGAGACAGGGGAATTCACCCCTCCACTTT	CASSPGRQGNSPLHF
TRBV20-1	11	TRBJ1-3	.	TGCAGTGCTACCACCCCCAGCACCATATATTTT	CSATTPSTIYF
TRBV15	13	TRBJ2-7	.	TGTGCCACCAGAGAGACTGGGTCCTACGAGCAGTACTTC	CATRETGSYEQYF
TRBV6-5	14	TRBJ1-6	.	TGTGCCAGCAGTTACTACAGGAGTAATTCACCCCTCCACTTT	CASSYYRSNSPLHF
TRBV19	15	TRBJ1-2	.	TGTGCCAGTAGTATAGTGCAGGGCGAGAACTATGGCTACACCTTC	CASSIVQGENYGYTF
TRBV19	15	TRBJ2-7	.	TGTGCCAGTAGTATAGGGGCAGGGAAAATATCCGAGCAGTACTTC	CASSIGAGKISEQYF
TRBV18	16	TRBJ2-3	.	TGTGCCAGCTCACCACAGTCATTAGCGAACACAGATACGCAGTATTTT	CASSPQSLANTDTQYF
TRBV5-1	14	TRBJ2-2	.	TGCGCCAGCAGCTTGAGGGGCGTCACCGGGGAGCTGTTTTTT	CASSLRGVTGELFF
TRBV7-2	19	TRBJ2-2	TRBD2	TGTGCCAGCACCCCCCGGCAGCGGGAGGGGAGGTTAATCGTCGGGGAGCTGTTTTTT	CASTPRQREGRLIVGELFF
TRBV5-1	15	TRBJ1-2	.	TGCGCCAGCAGCTCCGGACAGATTACCTTCTATGGCTACACCTTC	CASSSGQITFYGYTF
TRBV30	13	TRBJ2-7	TRBD2	TGTGCCTGGAGTAGCGGGAATAGGTACGAGCAGTACTTC	CAWSSGNRYEQYF
TRBV15	18	TRBJ2-7	.	TGTGCCACCAGCAGACCAAGGTCCGGCGGGGGCCAAACCTACGAGCAGTACTTC	CATSRPRSGGGQTYEQYF
TRBV29-1	13	TRBJ2-7	TRBD1	TGCAGCGGACAGGGGTGGGCATCCTACGAGCAGTACTTC	CSGQGWASYEQYF
TRBV19	15	TRBJ2-7	TRBD1	TGTGCCAGTAGCAGGACAGGGGGGAACCTCTACGAGCAGTACTTC	CASSRTGGNLYEQYF
TRBV30	12	TRBJ1-1	.	TGTGCCTGGAGGCAGGAGAACACTGAAGCTTTCTTT	CAWRQENTEAFF
TRBV28	12	TRBJ2-5	TRBD1	TGTGCCAGCAGGGGACAGAGGGAGACCCAGTACTTC	CASRGQRETQYF